This record looks at one TCR beta chain sequence and its context. As yet, its antigen is unknown. This CDR3 is built from 15 residues. With 2 bases clipped from V and 8 bases from J, the junction kept 6 bases outside the gene matches. Germline CDR1 and CDR2: MNHEY and SVGAGI. Busulfan-fludarabine conditioning, marrow transplant, and cyclophosphamide on days +3 and +4 were administered. The repertoire was sequenced with immunoSEQ multiplex PCR; TCRdb's copy has only in-frame clones and lacks some. The sample records around 12,000 clones, roughly 2% being singletons. These data are taken from a study of T cells after posttransplantation cyclophosphamide. General observations from the study: TRB clonality was highly associated with recipient CMV seropositivity and reactivation.

The TCR was taken from a male patient in his thirties who received an allogeneic stem cell transplant from a related donor, was CMV-positive, and had no GVHD. The graft donor may have given rise to some T cells. The specimen was PBMCs, collected after allogeneic stem cell transplant with posttransplant cyclophosphamide. The rearrangement joins TRBV6-5 to TRBJ1-4, with 9 bases aligning to TRBD1. The CDR3 sequence: CASSYRRDRVEKLFF. DNA for the CDR3: TGTGCCAGCAGTTACCGCCGGGACAGGGTCGAAAAACTGTTTTTT.